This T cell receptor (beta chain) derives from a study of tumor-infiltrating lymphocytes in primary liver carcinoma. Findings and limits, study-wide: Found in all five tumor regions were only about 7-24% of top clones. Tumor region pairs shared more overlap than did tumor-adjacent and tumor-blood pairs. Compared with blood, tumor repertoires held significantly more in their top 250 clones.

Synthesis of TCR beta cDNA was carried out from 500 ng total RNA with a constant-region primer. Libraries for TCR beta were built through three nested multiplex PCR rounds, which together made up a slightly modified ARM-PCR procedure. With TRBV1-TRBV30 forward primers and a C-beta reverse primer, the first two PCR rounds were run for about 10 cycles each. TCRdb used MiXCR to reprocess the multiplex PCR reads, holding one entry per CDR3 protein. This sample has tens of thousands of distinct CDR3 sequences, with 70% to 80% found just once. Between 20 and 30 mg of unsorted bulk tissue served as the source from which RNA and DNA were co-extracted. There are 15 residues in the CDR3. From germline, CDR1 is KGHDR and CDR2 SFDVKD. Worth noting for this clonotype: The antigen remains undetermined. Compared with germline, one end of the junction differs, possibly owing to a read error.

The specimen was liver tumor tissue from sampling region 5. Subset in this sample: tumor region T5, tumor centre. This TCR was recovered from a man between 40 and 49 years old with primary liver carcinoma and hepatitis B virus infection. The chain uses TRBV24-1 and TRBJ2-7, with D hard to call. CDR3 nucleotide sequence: TGTGCTACCAGTGAAACTTTAGTGGAGCCCTACGAGCAGTACTTC. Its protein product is CATSETLVEPYEQYF.